Listed below are T cell receptor beta chains from one sample, sequenced in a study of cytomegalovirus exposure and HLA in healthy donors. TCRdb keeps only in-frame clones here, not all; method: immunoSEQ multiplex PCR. The sample lists around 150,000 clones, 87% occurring once. Material for sequencing was PBMCs. These receptors were taken from a woman in her 30s in good health and CMV-seronegative. Each CDR3 is given with its conserved first and last residue. The order of the fields is J gene, V gene, clone size, D gene, CDR3 DNA, CDR3 protein. A D gene is named only where the DNA matches it firmly. Some rows have no size entry. The others give once, few or many, or a class for an expanded clone.

j_gene: TRBJ1-1; v_gene: TRBV5-6; abundance: NA; d_gene: NA; CDR3nt: TGTGCCAGCAGCATCGGTCTTACTTTGGACACTGAAGCTTTCTTT; CDR3aa: CASSIGLTLDTEAFF
j_gene: TRBJ2-6; v_gene: TRBV11-3; abundance: NA; d_gene: NA; CDR3nt: TGTGCCAGCAGTCCTCATGGGCCTGGGGCCAACGTCCTGACTTTC; CDR3aa: CASSPHGPGANVLTF
j_gene: TRBJ1-6; v_gene: TRBV27; abundance: NA; d_gene: TRBD1; CDR3nt: TGTGCCAGCACACAGTTCGGGCAGGGGGCCTTAAATTCACCCCTCCACTTT; CDR3aa: CASTQFGQGALNSPLHF
j_gene: TRBJ2-1; v_gene: TRBV6-5; abundance: NA; d_gene: NA; CDR3nt: TGTGCCAGCAGTCCCGGGAGAGGGGCACTCAATGAGCAGTTCTTC; CDR3aa: CASSPGRGALNEQFF
j_gene: TRBJ2-5; v_gene: TRBV6-1; abundance: NA; d_gene: TRBD1; CDR3nt: TGTGCCGGCTCGCAGGGGGCCCTCGGCAAGACCCAGTACTTC; CDR3aa: CAGSQGALGKTQYF
j_gene: TRBJ2-7; v_gene: TRBV30; abundance: NA; d_gene: NA; CDR3nt: TGTGCCTGGAGTGTATCGGGAGCTTTCGAGCAGTACTTC; CDR3aa: CAWSVSGAFEQYF
j_gene: TRBJ2-7; v_gene: TRBV5-1; abundance: NA; d_gene: TRBD1; CDR3nt: TGCGCCAGCAGCCCCAGGACAGGGGGTTACGAGCAGTACTTC; CDR3aa: CASSPRTGGYEQYF
j_gene: TRBJ1-4; v_gene: TRBV5-1; abundance: NA; d_gene: NA; CDR3nt: TGCGCCAGCAGCTTAGACATTCCTAATGAAAAACTGTTTTTT; CDR3aa: CASSLDIPNEKLFF
j_gene: TRBJ2-6; v_gene: TRBV13; abundance: NA; d_gene: NA; CDR3nt: TGTGCCACCATGACCCGGGCTGGGGCCAACGTCCTGACTTTC; CDR3aa: CATMTRAGANVLTF
j_gene: TRBJ2-3; v_gene: TRBV5-8; abundance: few; d_gene: NA; CDR3nt: TGTGCCAGCAGCTTGATGCTAGCCCCAGATACGCAGTATTTT; CDR3aa: CASSLMLAPDTQYF
j_gene: TRBJ1-1; v_gene: TRBV4-2; abundance: NA; d_gene: NA; CDR3nt: TGTGCCAGCAGCCAAGATTCGGGGTTAGGGGGAGCTTTCTTT; CDR3aa: CASSQDSGLGGAFF
j_gene: TRBJ2-5; v_gene: TRBV5-1; abundance: NA; d_gene: NA; CDR3nt: TGCGCCAGCAGCTTGCAAGCGGTGAAAGAGACCCAGTACTTC; CDR3aa: CASSLQAVKETQYF
j_gene: TRBJ2-1; v_gene: TRBV27; abundance: NA; d_gene: TRBD2; CDR3nt: TGTGCCAGCAGGAGACTAGCGGGAGGATTCAATGAGCAGTTCTTC; CDR3aa: CASRRLAGGFNEQFF
j_gene: TRBJ1-1; v_gene: TRBV19; abundance: NA; d_gene: TRBD1; CDR3nt: TGTGCCAGTAGTATTCCCTACAGGGGTGGTTTCAACACTGAAGCTTTCTTT; CDR3aa: CASSIPYRGGFNTEAFF
j_gene: TRBJ2-2; v_gene: TRBV25-1; abundance: NA; d_gene: NA; CDR3nt: TGTGCCAGCAGCCCCCTCACTAGCCCCGGGGAGCTGTTTTTT; CDR3aa: CASSPLTSPGELFF
j_gene: TRBJ2-1; v_gene: TRBV7-2; abundance: NA; d_gene: TRBD2; CDR3nt: TGTGCCAGCAGCTTAATTGGGAGCGGGGGGGCCGGTAAGCAGTTCTTC; CDR3aa: CASSLIGSGGAGKQFF
j_gene: TRBJ2-1; v_gene: TRBV7-9; abundance: NA; d_gene: NA; CDR3nt: TGTGCCAGCAGCTTCGATGAGCAGTTCTTC; CDR3aa: CASSFDEQFF
j_gene: TRBJ1-5; v_gene: TRBV2; abundance: few; d_gene: TRBD1; CDR3nt: TGTGCCAGCAGCCGGGACAGTTATAGCAATCAGCCCCAGCATTTT; CDR3aa: CASSRDSYSNQPQHF
j_gene: TRBJ1-4; v_gene: TRBV27; abundance: NA; d_gene: TRBD1; CDR3nt: TGTGCCAGCAGTTTCGGGACAGGGGGGGGAAAACTGTTTTTT; CDR3aa: CASSFGTGGGKLFF
j_gene: TRBJ2-6; v_gene: TRBV7-2; abundance: NA; d_gene: NA; CDR3nt: TGTGCCAGCAGCAAAGGACGGACTGACTCTGGGGCCAACGTCCTGACTTTC; CDR3aa: CASSKGRTDSGANVLTF
j_gene: TRBJ2-1; v_gene: TRBV5-1; abundance: NA; d_gene: TRBD2; CDR3nt: TGCGCCAGCGGTCTAGCGGGAGTTGGTGAGCAGTTCTTC; CDR3aa: CASGLAGVGEQFF
j_gene: TRBJ1-3; v_gene: TRBV5-6; abundance: NA; d_gene: NA; CDR3nt: TGTGCCAGCAGCTTGTTCAGGGTTGGAAACACCATATATTTT; CDR3aa: CASSLFRVGNTIYF
j_gene: TRBJ1-4; v_gene: TRBV5-6; abundance: NA; d_gene: NA; CDR3nt: TGTGCCAGCAGCTTGGAAATTTTAACCAGGCAAGGAAATGAAAAACTGTTTTTT; CDR3aa: CASSLEILTRQGNEKLFF
j_gene: TRBJ2-5; v_gene: TRBV7-2; abundance: NA; d_gene: TRBD2; CDR3nt: TGTGCCAGCAGCTTAGCACCTAGCGGGGGGGAAACCCAAGAGACCCAGTACTTC; CDR3aa: CASSLAPSGGETQETQYF
j_gene: TRBJ2-7; v_gene: TRBV7-3; abundance: NA; d_gene: TRBD2; CDR3nt: TGTGCCAGCAGCTTCAAGGGAGGAGCGGGATCCTACGAGCAGTACTTC; CDR3aa: CASSFKGGAGSYEQYF
j_gene: TRBJ1-2; v_gene: TRBV5-1; abundance: NA; d_gene: NA; CDR3nt: TGCGCCAGCAGCTTGGCGGCAGCGAACGACTATGGCTACACCTTC; CDR3aa: CASSLAAANDYGYTF
j_gene: TRBJ2-7; v_gene: TRBV7-9; abundance: NA; d_gene: TRBD2; CDR3nt: TGTGCCAGCAGCCCAACCATAGGGCTAGCGGGGGGGCCCAACGAGCAGTACTTC; CDR3aa: CASSPTIGLAGGPNEQYF
j_gene: TRBJ2-7; v_gene: TRBV7-9; abundance: NA; d_gene: NA; CDR3nt: TGTGCCAGCAGGAGGGAGCAGAAGACATCCGAGCAGTACTTC; CDR3aa: CASRREQKTSEQYF
j_gene: TRBJ2-1; v_gene: TRBV20-1; abundance: once; d_gene: NA; CDR3nt: TGCAGTGCTAGAGACGGGCGGGCGTTCTTC; CDR3aa: CSARDGRAFF
j_gene: TRBJ1-5; v_gene: TRBV28; abundance: NA; d_gene: NA; CDR3nt: TGTGCCAGCAGCCCTTGGGGCAGCTATAGCAATCAGCCCCAGCATTTT; CDR3aa: CASSPWGSYSNQPQHF
j_gene: TRBJ2-5; v_gene: TRBV28; abundance: once; d_gene: NA; CDR3nt: TGTGCCAGCAGTACCCTCCAGCGGGCAGGGGAGACCCAGTACTTC; CDR3aa: CASSTLQRAGETQYF
j_gene: TRBJ2-6; v_gene: TRBV14; abundance: once; d_gene: NA; CDR3nt: TGTGCCAGCAGCCATGGGCAGAGCTCTGGGGCCAACGTCCTGACTTTC; CDR3aa: CASSHGQSSGANVLTF
j_gene: TRBJ2-4; v_gene: TRBV6-1; abundance: NA; d_gene: NA; CDR3nt: TGTGCCAGCAGTGGGGGCCACCCTAAAAACATTCAGTACTTC; CDR3aa: CASSGGHPKNIQYF
j_gene: TRBJ1-4; v_gene: TRBV5-1; abundance: NA; d_gene: TRBD1; CDR3nt: TGCGCCAGCAGCTGGAAGGGACAGGGCCTTGATATGGGTGAAAAACTGTTTTTT; CDR3aa: CASSWKGQGLDMGEKLFF
j_gene: TRBJ2-1; v_gene: TRBV6-5; abundance: NA; d_gene: NA; CDR3nt: TGTGCCAGCAGTCGGGGATCCTACAATGAGCAGTTCTTC; CDR3aa: CASSRGSYNEQFF
j_gene: TRBJ1-1; v_gene: TRBV28; abundance: NA; d_gene: NA; CDR3nt: TGTGCCAGCAGGAGACAAGCCATGAACACTGAAGCTTTCTTT; CDR3aa: CASRRQAMNTEAFF